Listed here are 16 T cell receptor beta chains from one sample, sequenced in a study of shared clonotypes between healthy human individuals. Terminally differentiated effector memory CD45RA+ cells were excluded by CCR7 positive selection of CD45RO-negative cells. Profiled with immunoSEQ multiplex PCR; TCRdb holds only in-frame clones, not every one. The repertoire holds 2 million to 2.5 million clones, with approximately 95% as singletons. The material sequenced was naive CD8+ T cells sorted from blood. These receptors were collected from a man between 18 and 35 years old in good health.

As concerns this clone: Other nucleotide sequences from this sample produce the same CDR3. The chain uses TRBV7-9 and TRBJ2-1; D gene uncertain. Germline CDR1 is SEHNR and CDR2 is FQNEAQ (reference sequence). V lost 0 bases and J lost 3, with 6 bases in between. CDR3 size: 14 residues. The CDR3 DNA is TGTGCCAGCAGCTTAGCGGGCGACTACAATGAGCAGTTCTTC. This translates into CASSLAGDYNEQFF.

The gene calls are TRBV11-2 and TRBJ1-1; possibly TRBD1 for D (5 bases). In germline, CDR1 is SGHAT, CDR2 FQNNGV. The CDR3 spans 16 residues. V lost 5 bases and J lost 2, with 18 bases in between. CDR3 DNA: TGTGCCAGCAGCCCACCCCAGGGACCGTTAAACACTGAAGCTTTCTTT. Protein product: CASSPPQGPLNTEAFF.

The CDR3 region is CASSVTGAAYGYTF. CDR3 DNA sequence: TGTGCCAGCAGCGTGACAGGGGCAGCCTATGGCTACACCTTC. This chain joins TRBV9 and TRBJ1-2, with TRBD1 matching over 8 bases. After removal of 2 bases from V and 4 bases from J, the junction contained 4 bases not matched to a gene. CDR3 length equals 14 residues. CDR1 SGDLS and CDR2 YYNGEE come from the germline V gene.

The chain joins TRBV2 to TRBJ2-5; 7 positions agree with TRBD2. This CDR3 comprises 15 residues. The junction had 6 bases not matched to a gene; V was cut back by 4 bases and J by 1 base. Germline loops: CDR1 SNHLY, CDR2 FYNNEI. The CDR3 region is CASSASLAVQETQYF. CDR3 bases: TGTGCCAGCAGTGCATCGCTAGCGGTCCAAGAGACCCAGTACTTC. Supplemented by reference TRBV2 and TRBJ2-5, the full variable domain reads EPEVTQTPSHQVTQMGQEVILRCVPISNHLYFYWYRQILGQKVEFLVSFYNNEISEKSEIFDDQFSVERPDGSNFTLKIRSTKLEDSAMYFCASSASLAVQETQYFGPGTRLLVL.

The chain links TRBV13 to TRBJ2-3, with no clear D. CDR1 and CDR2 (germline): PRHDT, FYEKMQ (reference sequence). This CDR3 is 14 amino acids long. V was shortened by 1 base and J by 2 bases, with 7 bases between the two germline ends. CDR3 nucleotides: TGTGCCAGCAGCTTAGTATGGGACACAGATACGCAGTATTTT. It codes for CASSLVWDTDTQYF.

The chain recombines TRBV2 with TRBJ1-4, with D perhaps matching TRBD1 (6 bases). The CDR3 has 15 residues. Germline values: CDR1 SNHLY, CDR2 FYNNEI. V was pared by 3 bases and J by 7 bases, with 15 bases between. This CDR3 reads CASSDYAGAGEKLFF. As DNA, the CDR3 is TGTGCCAGCAGTGATTACGCAGGGGCGGGTGAAAAACTGTTTTTT.

V and J are TRBV4-2 and TRBJ2-2; the D is unclear. CDR1 is LGHNA, CDR2 YNFKEQ, per germline. The ends were cut back, 0 bases at V and 5 bases at J, with 13 bases in the middle. This CDR3 contains 16 residues. The CDR3 nucleotides read TGTGCCAGCAGCCAAGATTCCGGAACCCAAACCGGGGAGCTGTTTTTT. This translates into CASSQDSGTQTGELFF.

The chain links TRBV30 to TRBJ2-5; 10 bases map to TRBD2. J was trimmed by 4 bases and V by 4 bases; bases with no gene match: 9. The CDR3 sequence is 15 residues long. CDR1 is GTSNPN and CDR2 is SVGIG in the germline V gene (reference sequence). CDR3 nucleotide sequence: TGTGCCTGGACCCTAACCGGGACTAGCGCAGAGACCCAGTACTTC. This encodes CAWTLTGTSAETQYF.

V is TRBV9 and J is TRBJ2-3; TRBD2 might be the D (5 bases). This CDR3 is built from 15 residues. The germline V gene encodes CDR1 SGDLS and CDR2 YYNGEE. V was trimmed by 0 bases and J by 4 bases, leaving 12 bases between them. The CDR3 here is CASSVGGSVADTQYF. DNA of the CDR3: TGTGCCAGCAGCGTAGGAGGGAGTGTTGCAGATACGCAGTATTTT.

The rearrangement joins TRBV6-6 to TRBJ1-1, with unresolved D. The CDR3 runs 15 residues. CDR1 and CDR2 (germline): MNHNY, SVGAGI (reference sequence). Trimming removed 0 bases from V and 5 bases from J, with 13 bases in between. This CDR3 reads CASSYSEQTGTEAFF. CDR3 DNA: TGTGCCAGCAGTTACTCCGAACAGACTGGGACTGAAGCTTTCTTT.

This chain connects TRBV11-2 to TRBJ1-1, with D possibly TRBD1 on 5 matching bases. This CDR3 contains 13 residues. Between the trimmed V and J ends, which lost 5 bases and 0 bases, there was a span of 7 bases. Germline CDR1 reads SGHAT; CDR2 reads FQNNGV. The CDR3 DNA reads TGTGCCAGCAGCCAGGGATTGAACACTGAAGCTTTCTTT. Protein: CASSQGLNTEAFF. The variable domain in full, completed from reference TRBV11-2 and TRBJ1-1, reads EAGVAQSPRYKIIEKRQSVAFWCNPISGHATLYWYQQILGQGPKLLIQFQNNGVVDDSQLPKDRFSAERLKGVDSTLKIQPAKLEDSAVYLCASSQGLNTEAFFGQGTRLTVV.

The DNA for the CDR3 is TGTGCCAGCAGCTTAGACACACAATACGAGCAGTACTTC. The encoded protein is CASSLDTQYEQYF. The genes are TRBV7-9 and TRBJ2-7; unclear D gene. Trimming took off 1 base at V and 4 bases at J, with 8 bases between the two ends. Germline V gene lookup returns CDR1 SEHNR and CDR2 FQNEAQ (reference sequence). The CDR3 extends over 13 amino acids.

The V and J genes are TRBV5-1 and TRBJ2-2; tentatively, D is TRBD2 (5 bases). V was pared by 0 bases and J by 5 bases, with 17 bases between. Germline V gene sequence: CDR1 SGHRS, CDR2 YFSETQ. This CDR3 spans 17 amino acids. The CDR3 DNA follows: TGCGCCAGCAGCTTGGTTGGGGTCATGACGGGGACCGGGGAGCTGTTTTTT. As protein: CASSLVGVMTGTGELFF.

In this sample, this clone turned up once. CDR3: CASSRLGSGELFF. For the CDR3, the DNA is TGTGCCAGCAGCAGACTAGGTTCCGGGGAGCTGTTTTTT. The chain has TRBV6-6 and TRBJ2-2; D may be TRBD2 (6 bases). Trimming took off 6 bases at V and 6 bases at J, with 11 bases between the two ends. Germline CDR1 is MNHNY and CDR2 is SVGAGI (reference sequence). The CDR3 loop spans 13 amino acids.

V is TRBV5-3 and J is TRBJ1-2; D is unclear. Being an ORF, TRBV5-3 has a function that is uncertain. This CDR3 is built from 18 residues. Trimming shortened V by 1 base and J by 4 bases, and 23 bases separated the two germline ends. The CDR3 bases are TGTGCCAGAAGCTTGAGCGGAGACTATGAGGTAACGGGCTATGGCTACACCTTC. Amino acid sequence: CARSLSGDYEVTGYGYTF.

The chain is built from TRBV5-6 and TRBJ2-7; 7 nucleotides align to TRBD1. CDR3 length: 14 amino acids. Germline V lookup: CDR1 SGHDT, CDR2 YYEEEE. Trimming at V came to 4 bases and at J to 3 bases, leaving 7 bases not matched to a gene. CDR3 in DNA: TGTGCCAGCAGCCAGGGGGACAGCCTCTACGAGCAGTACTTC. It yields the protein CASSQGDSLYEQYF.